These 30 T cell receptor beta chains came from one sample sequenced in a study of identical twins. TCRdb recomputed calls from the 5' RACE reads with MiXCR, one row per CDR3 protein. Of roughly 1,500,000 distinct CDR3 sequences in the sample, under 35% are singletons; the top ten hold about 0.27%. The source material was cord blood. These TCRs come from a newborn girl in good health.

There are a few counts of this clonotype. V is TRBV27 and J is TRBJ1-6; a weak D match, TRBD1 (5 bases). CDR1 is MNHEY and CDR2 is SMNVEV in the germline V gene (reference sequence). V was clipped by 3 bases and J by 6 bases, with 15 bases between them. There are 16 residues in the CDR3. CDR3 residues: CASSLKNRPLNSPLHF. The CDR3 DNA reads as TGTGCCAGCAGTTTGAAAAACAGGCCACTTAATTCACCCCTCCACTTT.

The chain links TRBV3-1 to TRBJ2-3; D is possibly TRBD1 or TRBD2 (6 bases each). CDR1 is LGHDT and CDR2 is YNNKEL in the germline V gene (reference sequence). CDR3 length equals 14 residues. Trimming took off 3 bases at V and 2 bases at J, with 9 bases between the two ends. The CDR3: CASSQSGATDTQYF. In nucleotides, the CDR3 is TGTGCCAGCAGCCAGTCGGGGGCCACAGATACGCAGTATTTT.

This clonotype was counted only a few times. This chain links TRBV18 with TRBJ2-7, with 9 bases identical to TRBD1. The CDR3 has 15 amino acids. Trimming cost V 3 bases and J 7 bases; bases outside gene matches: 10. From germline, CDR1 is KGHSH and CDR2 LQKENI. The CDR3 here is CASSPLGQGNNEQYF. CDR3 nucleotides: TGTGCCAGCTCACCTTTAGGACAGGGGAACAATGAGCAGTACTTC.

This clonotype was counted only a few times. The chain joins TRBV25-1 to TRBJ1-4; D not certain. The CDR3 consists of 13 residues. V dropped 5 bases and J dropped 7 bases, with 11 bases sitting between them. The germline V gene encodes CDR1 MGHDK and CDR2 SYGVNS. CDR3 amino acids: CASSLVEGEKLFF. As DNA, the CDR3 is TGTGCCAGCAGTCTCGTGGAGGGTGAAAAACTGTTTTTT.

This clonotype was seen a handful of times. V usage is TRBV5-1 and J usage is TRBJ2-5, with 8 bases identical to TRBD1. CDR1 and CDR2 from the germline V gene are SGHRS and YFSETQ. This CDR3 is built from 15 residues. J lost 2 bases, V lost 4 bases, and 7 bases had no gene match. The CDR3: CASSIRQGLQETQYF. The CDR3 DNA reads as TGCGCCAGCAGCATCCGACAGGGGTTACAAGAGACCCAGTACTTC. The entire variable domain, with the rest obtained from reference TRBV5-1 and TRBJ2-5, is as follows: KAGVTQTPRYLIKTRGQQVTLSCSPISGHRSVSWYQQTPGQGLQFLFEYFSETQRNKGNFPGRFSGRQFSNSRSEMNVSTLELGDSALYLCASSIRQGLQETQYFGPGTRLLVL.

The gene calls are TRBV20-1 and TRBJ2-1; 8 nucleotides line up with TRBD2. Losses at the gene ends were 1 base for V and 0 bases for J; bases not matched to a gene: 8. This CDR3 comprises 17 residues. From germline, CDR1 is DFQATT and CDR2 SNEGSKA (reference sequence). In DNA form, the CDR3 reads TGCAGTGCTAGAGGCGGGGTGCGGGAGGCCTCCTACAATGAGCAGTTCTTC. Protein product: CSARGGVREASYNEQFF.

The rearrangement links TRBV27 to TRBJ2-7, with 8 bases aligning to TRBD2. V dropped 5 bases and J dropped 0; count of bases not matched to a gene: 12. Germline lookup yields CDR1 MNHEY and CDR2 SMNVEV (reference sequence). The CDR3 contains 17 residues. The CDR3 DNA follows: TGTGCCAGCAGTCTGAGGGTTACTAGCGGACTCTCCTACGAGCAGTACTTC. The encoded protein is CASSLRVTSGLSYEQYF.

The chain carries TRBV12-3 or TRBV12-4 and TRBJ2-5, with TRBD2 identical over 7 bases. Gene TRBJ2-7 matches the end of the DNA better, so the J call may be wrong. The CDR3 length is 13 residues. This chain's CDR3 is CAGVKPGRDEQYF. The CDR3 bases are TGTGCCGGAGTCAAACCGGGGAGGGACGAGCAGTACTTC.

This clonotype was observed a few times. The CDR3 DNA reads as TGTGCCAGCAGTTTGATCTGGGCAGGTGGGGAGACCCAGTACTTC. Amino acid sequence: CASSLIWAGGETQYF. This rearrangement joins TRBV28 to TRBJ2-5; no clear D gene. Germline lookup yields CDR1 MDHEN and CDR2 SYDVKM. Between the trimmed V and J ends, which lost 3 bases and 5 bases, there was a span of 16 bases. CDR3 length equals 15 residues.

A word on this clonotype: A read error may be the cause here, since a much bigger clone is one base away. V usage is TRBV29-1 and J usage is TRBJ2-7, with 7 bases aligning to TRBD1. This CDR3 contains 15 residues. CDR1 and CDR2 from the germline V gene are SQVTM and ANQGSEA. Here the CDR3 DNA reads TGCAGCGTTGAAGGAACCAGGGACAGTTCCTACGAGCGGTACTTC. It encodes CSVEGTRDSSYERYF.

V gene TRBV20-1 combines with J gene TRBJ2-7; D gene ambiguous. V gave up 3 bases and J gave up 2 bases, with 14 bases separating them. Germline CDR1 DFQATT, CDR2 SNEGSKA (reference sequence). This CDR3 contains 14 residues. CDR3 DNA: TGCAGTGCTAGCCGTGGCGGAGCGACCTACGAGCAGTACTTC. Amino acids: CSASRGGATYEQYF.

V and J are TRBV6-6 and TRBJ2-1; unclear D gene. This CDR3 comprises 17 residues. Per germline, CDR1 MNHNY and CDR2 SVGAGI (reference sequence). The germline V and J ends were trimmed by 0 bases and 13 bases, with 25 bases remaining between them. CDR3: CASSYSKDRPDGETQFF. CDR3 nucleotide sequence: TGTGCCAGCAGTTACTCGAAGGACCGACCCGATGGAGAGACCCAGTTCTTC.

This chain uses TRBV20-1 with TRBJ2-1, with D uncertain. V lost 3 bases and J lost 1, with 10 bases in between. CDR1 and CDR2 (germline): DFQATT, SNEGSKA (reference sequence). This CDR3 region has 14 residues. Here the CDR3 DNA reads TGCAGTGCTAGGGTGTGGGTTTCCTACAATGAGCAGTTCTTC. This sequence encodes CSARVWVSYNEQFF.

In this sample, this clonotype turned up a few times. The gene calls are TRBV2 and TRBJ2-1, with 10 nucleotides matching TRBD2. The CDR3 spans 15 residues. Germline CDR1 is SNHLY and CDR2 is FYNNEI. The V gene end was trimmed by 10 bases and the J gene end by 4 bases; junction bases not matched to a gene: 10. CDR3 protein: CATRRPSGRYNEQFF. CDR3 bases: TGTGCCACCCGGCGCCCTAGCGGGAGATACAATGAGCAGTTCTTC.

This clonotype was seen just once. This chain connects TRBV10-3 to TRBJ2-5; 8 nucleotides align to TRBD2. CDR1 and CDR2 (germline): ENHRY, SYGVKD. The V segment lost 10 bases and the J segment 4 bases; nucleotides outside the gene matches: 8. This CDR3 has 13 residues. CDR3 bases: TGTGCCACCGAACCCGGGGGGGTAGAGACCCAGTACTTC. This gives the protein CATEPGGVETQYF.

This clonotype was observed a handful of times. The CDR3 DNA sequence: TGTGCCAGCAGCCAGACAGGGAGGGAGACCCAGTACTTC. It specifies CASSQTGRETQYF. The chain combines TRBV4-2 with TRBJ2-4; TRBD1 might be the D (7 bases). The DNA end lines up better with TRBJ2-5; the J call may be wrong. Germline CDR1 LGHNA, CDR2 YNFKEQ. There are 13 residues in the CDR3.

The V call is TRBV5-1, the J call TRBJ1-2; 8 nucleotides agree with TRBD1. The germline V gene encodes CDR1 SGHRS and CDR2 YFSETQ. Trimming took 1 base from V and 3 from J; bases not matched to a gene: 5. The CDR3 has 15 residues. In nucleotides, the CDR3 is TGCGCCAGCAGCTTGTACCAGGGGGCTGACTATGGCTACACCTTC. Translating it yields CASSLYQGADYGYTF.

J is TRBJ1-1 and V is TRBV28; D is uncertain. CDR1 and CDR2 (germline): MDHEN, SYDVKM. The CDR3 extends over 13 amino acids. V lost 7 bases to trimming and J lost 1 base, with 10 bases between them. CDR3 bases: TGTGCCAGCAACAAACGACAGAACACTGAAGCTTTCTTT. Its translation: CASNKRQNTEAFF.

In its sample, this clonotype was seen many times. The chain couples TRBV29-1 to TRBJ2-1; the D call may be TRBD1 or TRBD2 (5 bases each). The germline gives CDR1 SQVTM, CDR2 ANQGSEA. V gave up 0 bases and J gave up 4 bases, with 16 bases separating them. There are 16 residues in the CDR3. The CDR3 sequence is CSVEDQEAWGYNEQFF. CDR3 bases: TGCAGCGTTGAAGATCAAGAGGCCTGGGGGTACAATGAGCAGTTCTTC.

This clonotype was detected once. The rearrangement uses TRBV13 and TRBJ2-7, with TRBD2 matching over 10 bases. The J call could be wrong; TRBJ2-5 is a better fit for the DNA end. Germline CDR1 PRHDT, CDR2 FYEKMQ (reference sequence). The CDR3 is 16 residues long. CDR3 in amino acids: CASSLRLAGIGETQYF. The CDR3, as DNA: TGTGCCAGCAGCCTTAGACTAGCGGGTATCGGGGAGACCCAGTACTTC.

This clonotype has more than one count but fewer than ten. This chain connects TRBV29-1 to TRBJ2-1, with a possible D match to TRBD2 (6 bases). V was trimmed by 5 bases and J by 3 bases, leaving 11 bases between them. The germline CDR1 and CDR2 sequences are SQVTM and ANQGSEA. This CDR3 region has 13 residues. This CDR3 reads CSVREQVYNEQFF. CDR3 DNA sequence: TGCAGCGTTCGGGAGCAAGTCTACAATGAGCAGTTCTTC.

This clonotype was picked up a small number of times. The V and J genes are TRBV5-1 and TRBJ2-7; perhaps D is TRBD1 or TRBD2 (5 bases each). V shed 4 bases and J shed 2 bases, with 19 bases lying between them. CDR3 length: 16 residues. Germline V gene lookup returns CDR1 SGHRS and CDR2 YFSETQ. The CDR3 nucleotides read TGCGCCAGCAGCCGATCCCCCGGGACGACCGCCTACGAGCAGTACTTC. Encoded protein: CASSRSPGTTAYEQYF.

V is TRBV27 and J is TRBJ2-7, with no clear D. Trimming cost V 4 bases and J 3 bases, with 13 bases left between them. Germline lookup yields CDR1 MNHEY and CDR2 SMNVEV (reference sequence). There are 14 residues in the CDR3. The CDR3 protein is CASSSSSTIYEQYF. The CDR3 coding sequence is TGTGCCAGCAGTTCCAGTAGTACGATCTACGAGCAGTACTTC.

This clonotype was observed a few times. This chain joins TRBV27 and TRBJ1-1; a weak D match, TRBD1 (5 bases). The CDR3 length is 18 residues. V shed 8 bases and J shed 0 bases, with 25 bases lying between them. The germline V gene encodes CDR1 MNHEY and CDR2 SMNVEV (reference sequence). The CDR3 sequence is CASGSLGVTAAMNTEAFF. The CDR3 DNA sequence: TGTGCCAGCGGAAGTTTAGGCGTGACAGCAGCCATGAACACTGAAGCTTTCTTT.

This chain joins TRBV24-1 and TRBJ2-1; 9 bases fit TRBD2. J was trimmed by 0 bases and V by 5 bases; bases with no gene match: 10. The CDR3 runs to 18 residues. Germline CDR1 is KGHDR and CDR2 is SFDVKD. The CDR3 here is CATSGRRLAESSYNEQFF. CDR3 in DNA: TGTGCCACCAGTGGCCGAAGACTAGCGGAGAGCTCCTACAATGAGCAGTTCTTC.

The V gene is TRBV20-1, the J gene TRBJ1-4; D is uncertain. Germline V gives CDR1 DFQATT, CDR2 SNEGSKA (reference sequence). V lost 2 bases, J lost 0 bases, and 10 bases lay in between. The CDR3 runs to 15 residues. The DNA of the CDR3 is TGCAGTGCTAGAAAGGCAGTCACAACTAATGAAAAACTGTTTTTT. This translates into CSARKAVTTNEKLFF.

The genes are TRBV3-1 and TRBJ1-6; no definite D call. The CDR3 is 13 amino acids. CDR1 and CDR2 from the germline V gene are LGHDT and YNNKEL (reference sequence). V shed 0 bases and J shed 14 bases, with 11 bases lying between them. CDR3 nucleotides: TGTGCCAGCAGCCAAGATTCATCGCCCACCCTCCACTTT. The encoded protein is CASSQDSSPTLHF.

The chain uses TRBV10-3 and TRBJ1-5; 7 bases align to TRBD1. J was trimmed by 6 bases and V by 3 bases; bases with no gene match: 5. This CDR3 is 14 amino acids long. CDR1 and CDR2 from the germline V gene are ENHRY and SYGVKD. CDR3 amino acids: CAISDPTGTQPQHF. As DNA, the CDR3 is TGTGCCATCAGTGACCCGACAGGGACTCAGCCCCAGCATTTT.

At least ten counts were recorded for this clonotype. The chain is built from TRBV20-1 and TRBJ2-5, with D unclear. Deletions cut 2 bases from V and 4 bases from J, with 5 bases between. Germline CDR1 DFQATT, CDR2 SNEGSKA (reference sequence). This CDR3 has 11 residues. This CDR3 reads CSARTRETQYF. CDR3 DNA sequence: TGCAGTGCTAGAACCCGAGAGACCCAGTACTTC.

The chain has TRBV20-1 and TRBJ2-5; 10 nucleotides match TRBD2. This CDR3 is built from 16 residues. Germline loops: CDR1 DFQATT, CDR2 SNEGSKA (reference sequence). V shed 3 bases and J 5 bases; nucleotides not matched to a gene: 12. In DNA form, the CDR3 reads TGCAGTGCTAGCACATCCGTACTAGCGGGGCTCGAGACCCAGTACTTC. This gives the protein CSASTSVLAGLETQYF.